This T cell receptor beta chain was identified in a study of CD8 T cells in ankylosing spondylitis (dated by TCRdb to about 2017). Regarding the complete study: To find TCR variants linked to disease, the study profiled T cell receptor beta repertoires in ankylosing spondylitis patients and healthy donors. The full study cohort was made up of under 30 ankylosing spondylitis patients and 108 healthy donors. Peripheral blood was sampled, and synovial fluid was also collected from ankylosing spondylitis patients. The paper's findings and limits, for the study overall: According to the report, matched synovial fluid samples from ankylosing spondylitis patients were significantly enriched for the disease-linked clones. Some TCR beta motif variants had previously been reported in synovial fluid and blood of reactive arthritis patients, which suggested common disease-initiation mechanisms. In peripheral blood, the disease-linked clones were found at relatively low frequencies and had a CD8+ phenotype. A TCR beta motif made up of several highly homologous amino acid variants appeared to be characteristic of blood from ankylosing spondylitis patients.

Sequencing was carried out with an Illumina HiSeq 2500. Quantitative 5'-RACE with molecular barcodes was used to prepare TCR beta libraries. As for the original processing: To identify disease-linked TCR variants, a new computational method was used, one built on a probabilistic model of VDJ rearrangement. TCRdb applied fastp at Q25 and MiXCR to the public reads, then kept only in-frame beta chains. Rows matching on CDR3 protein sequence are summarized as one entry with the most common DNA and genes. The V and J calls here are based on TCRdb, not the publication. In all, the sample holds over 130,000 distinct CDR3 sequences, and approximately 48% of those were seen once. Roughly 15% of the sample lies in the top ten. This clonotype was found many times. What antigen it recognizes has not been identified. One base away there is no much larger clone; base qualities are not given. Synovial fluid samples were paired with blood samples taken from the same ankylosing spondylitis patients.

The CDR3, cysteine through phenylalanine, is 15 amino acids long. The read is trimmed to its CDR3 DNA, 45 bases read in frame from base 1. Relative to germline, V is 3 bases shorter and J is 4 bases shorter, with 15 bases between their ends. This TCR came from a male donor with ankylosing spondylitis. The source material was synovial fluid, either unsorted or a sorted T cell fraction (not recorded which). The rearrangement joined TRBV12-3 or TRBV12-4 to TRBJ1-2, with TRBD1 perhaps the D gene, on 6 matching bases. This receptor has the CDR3 CASSLSREGGYGYTF. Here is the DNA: TGTGCCAGCAGTTTGAGTCGGGAAGGGGGCTATGGCTACACCTTC.